This entry concerns a single T cell receptor (beta chain). The antigen is undetermined. This entry belongs to a study of CD8 T cells in ankylosing spondylitis. General observations from the study: Disease-linked clones had a CD8+ phenotype and relatively low frequency in peripheral blood.

The CDR3 contains 14 residues. J lost 6 bases, V lost 7 bases, and 7 bases had no gene match. With molecular barcodes, quantitative 5'-RACE was used to make the TCR beta libraries. TCRdb independently ran MiXCR on the 5' RACE reads; one entry per CDR3 protein. The sample consists of approximately 100,000 distinct CDR3 sequences, about 8.6% of them appearing once. The TCR sequence derives from a male donor with ankylosing spondylitis or in good health (not recorded which). What was sequenced was blood, either unsorted or a sorted T cell fraction (not recorded which). V usage is TRBV12-3 or TRBV12-4 and J usage is TRBJ2-1; TRBD2 matches at 9 bases. Here the CDR3 DNA reads TGTGCCAGCACACGACTAGCGGCGAGCAATGAGCAGTTCTTC. The encoded protein is CASTRLAASNEQFF.